This T cell receptor beta chain originates from a study of response to subunit inactivated influenza vaccine. One entry per CDR3 protein, called by TCRdb with MiXCR from the RT-PCR reads. The sample shows more than 600,000 distinct CDR3 sequences, 15% to 20% of them seen only once. Whole-study results and caveats: A suggestion made by the authors is that each seasonal influenza vaccination recruits few new T cells.

On this clonotype itself: What it binds is not known.

This material consisted of PBMCs from blood, taken more than 4 days after vaccination. This sequence was found in a man aged 50-60 years who received an inactivated influenza vaccine.

DNA of the CDR3: TGTGCCAGCAGCTTAAGGTCAGGGGTTCGCTTAGAGACCCAGTACTTC. Translated, it gives CASSLRSGVRLETQYF. The chain links TRBV7-9 to TRBJ2-5, with D possibly being TRBD1 (6 bases). CDR3 length: 16 amino acids. The germline gives CDR1 SEHNR, CDR2 FQNEAQ (reference sequence). V gave up 2 bases and J gave up 4 bases, with 17 bases separating them. The full variable domain, completed using reference TRBV7-9 and TRBJ2-5, is DTGVSQNPRHKITKRGQNVTFRCDPISEHNRLYWYRQTLGQGPEFLTYFQNEAQLEKSRLLSDRFSAERPKGSFSTLEIQRTEQGDSAMYLCASSLRSGVRLETQYFGPGTRLLVL.